The 32 T cell receptor beta chains below come from one sample, sequenced in a study of T cells in Graves' hyperthyroidism and ophthalmopathy. There were TCR beta CDR3 regions amplified from RNA transcripts. HTBI primers were used for first-round RT-PCR of the TCR CDR3. One entry per CDR3 protein, called by TCRdb with MiXCR from the multiplex PCR reads. The sample records a few hundred thousand distinct CDR3 sequences, about a sixth being singletons. Source material: blood. The receptors derive from a woman in her sixties with Graves' ophthalmopathy.

The chain is built from TRBV7-3 and TRBJ2-1; the match to TRBD1 covers 7 bases. The germline V gene encodes CDR1 SGHTA and CDR2 FQGTGA. The ends lost 3 bases at V and 0 bases at J; junction bases unmatched: 2. This CDR3 is 15 amino acids long. CDR3 sequence reads: CASSFDRDSYNEQFF. The CDR3 bases are TGTGCCAGCAGCTTCGACAGGGACTCCTACAATGAGCAGTTCTTC.

Many counts were recorded for this clonotype. J is TRBJ1-5 and V is TRBV20-1; D perhaps matches TRBD1 (5 bases). CDR3 size: 14 residues. V lost 6 bases to trimming and J lost 2 bases, with 14 bases between them. Germline values: CDR1 DFQATT, CDR2 SNEGSKA (reference sequence). The CDR3 DNA reads as TGCAGTGCCACACTCACGGGGGGCAATCAGCCCCAGCATTTT. The encoded protein is CSATLTGGNQPQHF.

This clonotype was seen repeatedly, ten times or more. The chain uses TRBV28 and TRBJ2-7; D ambiguous. The CDR3 is 13 residues long. V lost 2 bases and J 3 bases, leaving 8 bases between the germline ends. In germline, CDR1 is MDHEN, CDR2 SYDVKM. The CDR3 coding sequence is TGTGCCAGCAGTTTAGGGCAGTACTACGAGCAGTACTTC. It codes for CASSLGQYYEQYF.

The gene calls are TRBV7-6 and TRBJ2-2; D may be TRBD1 or TRBD2 (7 bases each). V shed 6 bases and J shed 5 bases, with 13 bases lying between them. CDR1 is SGHVS and CDR2 is FNYEAQ in the germline V gene. The CDR3 totals 14 residues. The CDR3 spells CASRPRGGTGELFF. The CDR3 DNA reads TGTGCCAGCAGACCCAGGGGGGGAACCGGGGAGCTGTTTTTT.

This clonotype showed up just a few times. This chain links TRBV20-1 with TRBJ1-6; 7 nucleotides line up with TRBD1. This CDR3 spans 15 amino acids. Germline V gives CDR1 DFQATT, CDR2 SNEGSKA (reference sequence). V lost 6 bases and J lost 1; bases outside the gene matches: 6. CDR3 amino acids: CSARTRGSYNSPLHF. The CDR3 DNA reads as TGCAGTGCCCGGACCAGGGGGTCCTATAATTCACCCCTCCACTTT.

This clonotype was detected many times. V and J are TRBV20-1 and TRBJ2-7; 8 nucleotides match TRBD2. This CDR3 is built from 13 residues. Germline values: CDR1 DFQATT, CDR2 SNEGSKA (reference sequence). The J segment lost 1 base and the V segment lost 8 bases, leaving 7 bases of the junction unmatched. This chain's CDR3 is CSRAGTRSYEQYF. CDR3 bases: TGCAGTCGGGCCGGGACTAGATCCTACGAGCAGTACTTC.

In this sample, this clonotype turned up many times. The chain is built from TRBV12-3 or TRBV12-4 and TRBJ2-7, with D perhaps TRBD1 (5 bases). Trimming left V 5 bases short and J 6 bases short, with 14 bases between. There are 13 residues in the CDR3. CDR3 in DNA: TGTGCCAGCAGTCTTAATCAGGGTGCCGAGCAGTACTTC. This gives the protein CASSLNQGAEQYF.

This sequence joins TRBV14 and TRBJ2-3; 9 nucleotides line up with TRBD2. The CDR3 extends over 15 amino acids. Trimming took 3 bases from V and 5 from J; bases not matched to a gene: 6. In germline, CDR1 is SGHDN, CDR2 FVKESK. This chain's CDR3 is CASSHLLAGRDTQYF. CDR3 DNA: TGTGCCAGCAGCCACCTACTAGCGGGTAGAGATACGCAGTATTTT. The variable domain in full, completed from reference TRBV14 and TRBJ2-3, reads EAGVTQFPSHSVIEKGQTVTLRCDPISGHDNLYWYRRVMGKEIKFLLHFVKESKQDESGMPNNRFLAERTGGTYSTLKVQPAELEDSGVYFCASSHLLAGRDTQYFGPGTRLTVL.

The CDR3 is CASMLAGNTGELFF. CDR3 in DNA: TGTGCCAGTATGTTAGCGGGGAACACCGGGGAGCTGTTTTTT. This chain connects TRBV19 to TRBJ2-2; 7 bases agree with TRBD2. V was pared by 7 bases and J by 1 base, with 3 bases of the junction left unmatched. Germline V gives CDR1 LNHDA, CDR2 SQIVND (reference sequence). The CDR3 is 14 residues long.

This clonotype was observed many times. The chain joins TRBV7-9 to TRBJ2-3; D may correspond to TRBD1 or TRBD2 (5 bases each). Germline V gene lookup returns CDR1 SEHNR and CDR2 FQNEAQ (reference sequence). V was clipped by 7 bases and J by 2 bases, with 16 bases between them. CDR3 length: 15 amino acids. The CDR3 region is CASNSRGGNTDTQYF. CDR3 nucleotides: TGTGCCAGCAACTCCCGTGGGGGAAACACAGATACGCAGTATTTT.

At least ten counts were recorded for this clonotype. This chain joins TRBV5-1 and TRBJ2-1; D is unclear. Per germline, CDR1 SGHRS and CDR2 YFSETQ. The CDR3 runs 13 residues. Trimming left V 0 bases short and J 5 bases short, with 6 bases between. The CDR3: CASSLAPHNEQFF. The CDR3 region has the DNA TGCGCCAGCAGCTTGGCCCCCCACAATGAGCAGTTCTTC.

In its sample, this clonotype was seen many times. V usage is TRBV5-1 and J usage is TRBJ2-7; 12 positions agree with TRBD2. The V and J ends lost 2 bases and 7 bases, in that order; junction bases with no gene match: 16. The V gene's germline CDR1 is SGHRS and CDR2 YFSETQ. This CDR3 has 18 amino acids. The CDR3 sequence: CASSLLAPPSGRASEQYF. The CDR3 bases are TGCGCCAGCAGCTTACTCGCACCACCTAGCGGGAGGGCCTCAGAGCAGTACTTC.

The chain combines TRBV20-1 with TRBJ2-5; D unclear. This CDR3 contains 15 residues. Germline V gene data show CDR1 as DFQATT and CDR2 as SNEGSKA (reference sequence). V was trimmed by 6 bases and J by 2 bases, leaving 19 bases between them. The CDR3 nucleotides read TGCAGTGCGCCCCCCCCTTTAACTTTACAAGAGACCCAGTACTTC. This codes for CSAPPPLTLQETQYF.

The rearrangement joins TRBV4-3 to TRBJ1-2; 10 positions match TRBD1. After removal of 0 bases from V and 8 bases from J, the junction contained 6 bases not matched to a gene. Germline assignment: CDR1 LGHNA and CDR2 YSLEER. CDR3 length: 15 residues. CDR3 DNA: TGCGCCAGCAGCCAAGATGGTGGACAGGGGGTGGGCTACACCTTC. It specifies CASSQDGGQGVGYTF.

The table lists this clonotype with many counts. The J gene is TRBJ2-1, the V gene TRBV11-2; D perhaps matches TRBD2 (5 bases). CDR3 length: 13 residues. The V and J ends lost 0 bases and 12 bases respectively, with 12 bases between them. Germline assignment: CDR1 SGHAT and CDR2 FQNNGV. The CDR3 is CASSLDQSGRQFF. Here the CDR3 DNA reads TGTGCCAGCAGCTTAGATCAAAGCGGAAGGCAGTTCTTC.

This clonotype has at least ten counts. At one boundary the junction diverges from the germline segment, which might be a read error. The J gene is TRBJ1-1, the V gene TRBV5-1, with D perhaps matching TRBD1 (5 bases). This CDR3 spans 14 amino acids. Germline CDR1 is SGHRS and CDR2 is YFSETQ. Here the CDR3 DNA reads TGTGCCAGCAGTTTTTCTGGGGGGGGAACTGAAGCTTTCTTT. Its protein is CASSFSGGGTEAFF.

This clonotype was picked up many times. This chain connects TRBV12-3 or TRBV12-4 to TRBJ2-1, with a possible D match to TRBD1 (5 bases). The CDR3 runs to 17 residues. Trimming took 5 bases from V and 1 from J, leaving 18 bases between them. The CDR3, as DNA: TGTGCCAGCAGTACCCTGGTCCGGCAGGGATCCTACAATGAGCAGTTCTTC. The encoded protein is CASSTLVRQGSYNEQFF.

This clonotype was seen a few times. The gene calls are TRBV29-1 and TRBJ2-7; tentative D call: TRBD1 (6 bases). Trimming took 5 bases from V and 4 from J, leaving 21 bases between them. The CDR3 has 15 residues. The germline gives CDR1 SQVTM, CDR2 ANQGSEA. The CDR3 region is CSVSETGWGKYEQYF. The DNA of the CDR3 is TGCAGCGTTTCCGAGACAGGCTGGGGAAAATACGAGCAGTACTTC.

This clonotype occurred many times. The chain's CDR3 is CASSYRGSYEQYF. DNA for the CDR3: TGCGCCAGCAGCTACAGGGGATCCTACGAGCAGTACTTC. This chain joins TRBV5-1 and TRBJ2-7; 7 bases map to TRBD1. Germline V gene sequence: CDR1 SGHRS, CDR2 YFSETQ. J lost 1 base, V lost 3 bases, and 1 base had no gene match. The length of the CDR3 is 13 residues.

This rearrangement joins TRBV12-3 or TRBV12-4 to TRBJ2-3, with no clear D. Trimming took off 6 bases at V and 7 bases at J, with 8 bases between the two ends. This CDR3 spans 11 amino acids. The DNA of the CDR3 is TGTGCCAGCAGGTTAATGAATACGCAGTATTTT. It translates to CASRLMNTQYF.

This clonotype was picked up a small number of times. The chain is built from TRBV4-3 and TRBJ2-5, with 12 bases lining up with TRBD1. The CDR3 consists of 15 residues. Trimming took 4 bases from V and 4 from J; bases not matched to a gene: 4. Germline values: CDR1 LGHNA, CDR2 YSLEER. The CDR3 DNA reads TGCGCCAGCAGCCTGGGACAGGGGGCAGGAGAGACCCAGTACTTC. Translation: CASSLGQGAGETQYF.

This clonotype was recorded at least ten times. The V and J genes are TRBV6-2 or TRBV6-3 and TRBJ1-1; D remains ambiguous. Germline assignment: CDR1 MNHEY and CDR2 SVGEGT. Trimming removed 2 bases from V and 10 bases from J, with 11 bases in between. The CDR3 spans 12 residues. This CDR3 reads CASSYPQVRAFF. In nucleotides, the CDR3 is TGTGCCAGCAGTTACCCCCAGGTTCGAGCTTTCTTT.

This clonotype came up a few times. The V and J genes are TRBV12-3 or TRBV12-4 and TRBJ2-1; 10 bases are a match to TRBD1. Trimming took 6 bases from V and 9 from J; bases not matched to a gene: 8. The CDR3 totals 14 residues. The CDR3 bases are TGTGCCAGCAGCCAGGACAGGGGGTTCGGTGAGCAGTTCTTC. Its translation is CASSQDRGFGEQFF.

V and J are TRBV19 and TRBJ2-5; D uncertain. The CDR3 contains 14 residues. V lost 1 base and J 3 bases, leaving 9 bases between the germline ends. The germline V gene has CDR1 LNHDA and CDR2 SQIVND (reference sequence). DNA for the CDR3: TGTGCCAGTAGTATAGGCGGACGGGAAGAGACCCAGTACTTC. Translated, it gives CASSIGGREETQYF.

This clonotype was counted between two and nine times. The chain recombines TRBV28 with TRBJ1-6; D may be TRBD1 (6 bases). Germline CDR1 is MDHEN and CDR2 is SYDVKM. The V end lost 2 bases, the J end lost 10 bases, and 12 bases lay between the germline ends. The CDR3 length is 14 residues. CDR3 loop: CASSLARGESPLHF. In DNA form, the CDR3 reads TGTGCCAGCAGTTTAGCGAGGGGGGAATCACCCCTCCACTTT.

J is TRBJ2-1 and V is TRBV9, with D maybe TRBD2 (6 bases). CDR1 and CDR2 from the germline V gene are SGDLS and YYNGEE. The CDR3 runs to 12 residues. Deletions cut 7 bases from V and 12 bases from J, with 17 bases between. The CDR3 loop is CASGGSTSGQFF. CDR3 in DNA: TGTGCCAGCGGAGGGTCCACCTCGGGGCAGTTCTTC. Filled out from reference TRBV9 and TRBJ2-1, the complete variable domain reads DSGVTQTPKHLITATGQRVTLRCSPRSGDLSVYWYQQSLDQGLQFLIQYYNGEERAKGNILERFSAQQFPDLHSELNLSSLELGDSALYFCASGGSTSGQFFGPGTRLTVL.

There are many counts of this clonotype. The CDR3 protein is CASRETGTSTGYTF. The CDR3 DNA follows: TGTGCCAGCAGAGAGACCGGGACATCCACTGGCTACACCTTC. The rearrangement links TRBV27 to TRBJ1-2; TRBD1 might be the D (6 bases). The CDR3 extends over 14 amino acids. Trimming took off 6 bases at V and 7 bases at J, with 18 bases between the two ends. Germline CDR1 is MNHEY and CDR2 is SMNVEV (reference sequence).

This clonotype was seen a few times. This chain joins TRBV12-3 or TRBV12-4 and TRBJ2-7; 7 positions agree with TRBD2. V shed 4 bases, J shed 6 bases, and the junction held 3 bases outside the gene matches. The CDR3 length is 12 residues. CDR3 coding DNA: TGTGCCAGCAGTTCCTTAGCGGGCGAGCAGTACTTC. Residues: CASSSLAGEQYF.

This clonotype was seen at least ten times. The J gene is TRBJ2-1, the V gene TRBV7-3; TRBD1 matches 8 bases. Germline V lookup: CDR1 SGHTA, CDR2 FQGTGA. The CDR3 covers 14 residues. Trimming cost V 4 bases and J 8 bases; bases outside gene matches: 7. The CDR3 DNA sequence: TGTGCCAGCAGCTCCTCGACAGGGGTTGATGAGCAGTTCTTC. As protein: CASSSSTGVDEQFF.

This clonotype was detected ten times or more. The V and J genes are TRBV5-6 and TRBJ2-1, with 7 bases lining up with TRBD1. The J segment lost 0 bases and the V segment lost 2 bases, leaving 2 bases of the junction unmatched. The V gene's germline CDR1 is SGHDT and CDR2 YYEEEE. The CDR3 is made up of 15 amino acids. The CDR3 DNA follows: TGTGCCAGCAGCTTAAGACAGGGCTCCTACAATGAGCAGTTCTTC. It encodes CASSLRQGSYNEQFF.

This clonotype was counted at least ten times. J is TRBJ1-2 and V is TRBV5-1, with no clear D. There are 13 residues in the CDR3. V lost 7 bases and J 2 bases, leaving 12 bases between the germline ends. Germline V gives CDR1 SGHRS, CDR2 YFSETQ. The chain's CDR3 is CASSVGGNYGYTF. The CDR3 nucleotides read TGCGCCAGCTCGGTAGGAGGAAACTATGGCTACACCTTC.

This clonotype was picked up a small number of times. The rearrangement links TRBV7-8 to TRBJ1-5; D is undetermined. Trimming removed 5 bases at V and 1 base at J, with 9 bases between. Looked up from germline, CDR1 is SGHVS and CDR2 is FQNEAQ. The CDR3 is 14 amino acids. In DNA form, the CDR3 reads TGTGCCAGCAGCCCCGAGGGAAGCAATCAGCCCCAGCATTTT. Translated: CASSPEGSNQPQHF.